These 6 T cell receptor beta chains were sequenced from one sample in a study of T cell responses to AZD1222 COVID-19 vaccine. Clones were sequenced by immunoSEQ multiplex PCR, and TCRdb holds only the in-frame ones, with some missing. The sample includes about 83,000 clones, around nine tenths seen only once; the top ten take 4.7%. The source was peripheral blood, collected on day 0 of MenACWY control vaccination. The receptors here all came from an adult in good health.

The chain links TRBV19 to TRBJ1-3; weak D call: TRBD1 (5 bases). Trimming cost V 7 bases and J 0 bases, with 16 bases left between them. CDR1 is LNHDA, CDR2 SQIVND, per germline (reference sequence). This CDR3 region has 16 residues. The chain's CDR3 is CASTSAGLSSGNTIYF. The DNA for the CDR3 is TGTGCCAGTACCTCTGCGGGACTGAGCTCTGGAAACACCATATATTTT.

The chain has TRBV3-1 (or the pseudogene TRBV3-2) and TRBJ1-5; 7 nucleotides align to TRBD1. The germline gives CDR1 LGHDT, CDR2 YNNKEL (reference sequence). CDR3 length equals 13 residues. The trim removed 3 bases at V and 5 bases at J, leaving 1 base unmatched. The CDR3 nucleotides are TGTGCCAGCAGCCACAGGGGGGATCAGCCCCAGCATTTT. This gives the protein CASSHRGDQPQHF.

The rearrangement links TRBV11-3 to TRBJ1-1; D is unclear. The CDR3 has 14 amino acids. Germline loops: CDR1 SGHNT, CDR2 YENEEA. Trimming removed 8 bases from V and 4 bases from J, with 17 bases in between. The CDR3 DNA sequence: TGTGCCAGCTGCGTTGAGGCGGGTGGCACTGAAGCTTTCTTT. This translates into CASCVEAGGTEAFF.

The V and J genes are TRBV21-1 and TRBJ1-3; the D call of TRBD1 is as the table states it, not checked on the DNA. TRBV21-1 is a pseudogene segment. The CDR3 consists of 17 residues. In DNA form, the CDR3 reads TGTGCCAGCAGCCCCCCTGGACAGGGAAGTTCTGGAAACACCATATATTTT. Amino acids: CASSPPGQGSSGNTIYF.

This clone was seen a few times. The genes are TRBV14 and TRBJ1-1; the D gene is possibly TRBD1 (6 bases). The CDR3 has 15 residues. V shed 7 bases and J shed 5 bases, with 20 bases lying between them. Germline V gene sequence: CDR1 SGHDN, CDR2 FVKESK. The CDR3 nucleotides are TGTGCCAGCAATCACCAGGGGAGTATAGCTACTGAAGCTTTCTTT. Protein sequence: CASNHQGSIATEAFF.

The chain couples TRBV7-2 to TRBJ2-3, with 9 bases that match TRBD2. Germline CDR1 and CDR2: SGHTA and FQGNSA. V was pared by 2 bases and J by 2 bases, with 5 bases of the junction left unmatched. This CDR3 spans 16 amino acids. In nucleotides, the CDR3 is TGTGCCAGCAGCTTATCCCTAGCGGGGCCCACAGATACGCAGTATTTT. The encoded protein is CASSLSLAGPTDTQYF.